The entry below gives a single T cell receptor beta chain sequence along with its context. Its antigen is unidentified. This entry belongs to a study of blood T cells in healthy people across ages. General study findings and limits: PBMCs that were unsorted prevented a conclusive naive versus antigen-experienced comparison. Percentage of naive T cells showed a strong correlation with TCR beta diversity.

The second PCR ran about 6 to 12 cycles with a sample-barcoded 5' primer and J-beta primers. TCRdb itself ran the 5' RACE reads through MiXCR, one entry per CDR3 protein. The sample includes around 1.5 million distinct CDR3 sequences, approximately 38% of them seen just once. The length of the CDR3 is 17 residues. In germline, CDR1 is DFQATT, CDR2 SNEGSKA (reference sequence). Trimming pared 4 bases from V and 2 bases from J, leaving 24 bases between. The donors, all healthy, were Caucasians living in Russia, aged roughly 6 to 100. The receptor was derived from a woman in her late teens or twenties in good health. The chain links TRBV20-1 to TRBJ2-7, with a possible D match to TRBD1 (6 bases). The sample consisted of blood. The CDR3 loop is CSATGVHYSGAPYEQYF. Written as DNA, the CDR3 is TGCAGTGCTACTGGGGTGCACTACTCAGGGGCCCCCTACGAGCAGTACTTC.